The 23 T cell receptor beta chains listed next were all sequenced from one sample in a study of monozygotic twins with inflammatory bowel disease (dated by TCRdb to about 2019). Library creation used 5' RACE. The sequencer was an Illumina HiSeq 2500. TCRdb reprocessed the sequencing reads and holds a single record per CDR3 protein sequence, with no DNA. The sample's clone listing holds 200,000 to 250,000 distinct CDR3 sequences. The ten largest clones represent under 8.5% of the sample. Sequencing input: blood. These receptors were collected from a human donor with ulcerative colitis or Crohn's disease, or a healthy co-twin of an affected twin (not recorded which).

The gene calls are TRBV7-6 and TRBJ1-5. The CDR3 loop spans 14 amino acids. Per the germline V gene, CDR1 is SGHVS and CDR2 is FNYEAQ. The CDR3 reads CASSLEGGFGPQHF.

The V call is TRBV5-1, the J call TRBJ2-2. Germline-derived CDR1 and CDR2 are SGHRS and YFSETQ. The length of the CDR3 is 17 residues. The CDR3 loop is CASSSGLAAGNTGELFF.

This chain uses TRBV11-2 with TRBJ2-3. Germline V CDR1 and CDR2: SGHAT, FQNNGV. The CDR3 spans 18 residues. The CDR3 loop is CASKVIGDTIEGTDTQYF.

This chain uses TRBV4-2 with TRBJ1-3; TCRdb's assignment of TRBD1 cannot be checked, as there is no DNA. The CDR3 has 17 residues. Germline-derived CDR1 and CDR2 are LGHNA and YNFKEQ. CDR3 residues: CASSQDPPGMVGNTIYF.

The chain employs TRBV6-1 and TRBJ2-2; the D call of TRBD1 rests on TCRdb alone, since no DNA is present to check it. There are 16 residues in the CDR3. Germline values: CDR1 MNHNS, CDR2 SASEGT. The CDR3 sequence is CASSSTDGQSIGELFF.

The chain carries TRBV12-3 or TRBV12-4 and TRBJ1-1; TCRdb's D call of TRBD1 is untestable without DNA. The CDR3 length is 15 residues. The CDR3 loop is CASSLRQGSNTEAFF.

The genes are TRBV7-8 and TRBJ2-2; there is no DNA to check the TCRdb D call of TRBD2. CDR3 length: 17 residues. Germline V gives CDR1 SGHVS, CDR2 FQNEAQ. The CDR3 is CASSLAPGTSGPGELFF.

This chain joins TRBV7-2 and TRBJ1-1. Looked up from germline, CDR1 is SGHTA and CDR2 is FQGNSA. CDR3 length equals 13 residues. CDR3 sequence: CASIGLRNSEAFF.

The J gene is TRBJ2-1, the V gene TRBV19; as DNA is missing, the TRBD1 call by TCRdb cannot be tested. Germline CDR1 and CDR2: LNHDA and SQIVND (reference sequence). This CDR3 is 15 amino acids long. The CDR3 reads CASSISGVPYNEQFF.

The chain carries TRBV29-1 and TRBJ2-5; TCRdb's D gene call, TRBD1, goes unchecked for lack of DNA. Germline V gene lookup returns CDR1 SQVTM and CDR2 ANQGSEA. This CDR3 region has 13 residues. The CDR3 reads CSAYDGGSETQYF. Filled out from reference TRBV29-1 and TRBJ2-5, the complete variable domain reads SAVISQKPSRDICQRGTSLTIQCQVDSQVTMMFWYRQQPGQSLTLIATANQGSEATYESGFVIDKFPISRPNLTFSTLTVSNMSPEDSSIYLCSAYDGGSETQYFGPGTRLLVL.

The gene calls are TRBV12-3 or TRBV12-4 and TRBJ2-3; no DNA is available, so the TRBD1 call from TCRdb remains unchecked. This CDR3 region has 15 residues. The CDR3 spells CATTAGTGGTDTQYF.

This chain's CDR3 is CASSPGLAGNYEQYF. The gene calls are TRBV4-3 and TRBJ2-7; the TRBD2 assignment by TCRdb is unverifiable without DNA. The CDR3 has 15 amino acids. Germline V lookup: CDR1 LGHNA, CDR2 YSLEER.

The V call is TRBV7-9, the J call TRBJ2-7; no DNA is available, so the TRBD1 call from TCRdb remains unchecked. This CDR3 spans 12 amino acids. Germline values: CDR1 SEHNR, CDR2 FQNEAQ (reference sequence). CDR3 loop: CASSRPYYEQYF.

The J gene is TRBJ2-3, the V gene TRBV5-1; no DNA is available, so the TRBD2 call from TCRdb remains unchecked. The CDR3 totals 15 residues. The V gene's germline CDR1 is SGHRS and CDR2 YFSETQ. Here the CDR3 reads CASSFQDSSSATQYF.

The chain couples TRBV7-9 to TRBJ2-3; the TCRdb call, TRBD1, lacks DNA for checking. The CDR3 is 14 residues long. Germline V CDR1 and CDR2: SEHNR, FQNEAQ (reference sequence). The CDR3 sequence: CASSIPYGRDTQYF.

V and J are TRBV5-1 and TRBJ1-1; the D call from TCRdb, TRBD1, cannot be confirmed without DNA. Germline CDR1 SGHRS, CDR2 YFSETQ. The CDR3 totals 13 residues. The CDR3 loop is CASSFTGNTEAFF.

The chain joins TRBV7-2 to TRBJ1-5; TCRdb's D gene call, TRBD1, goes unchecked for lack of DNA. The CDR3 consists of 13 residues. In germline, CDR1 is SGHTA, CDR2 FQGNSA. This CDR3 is CASSRQSNQPQHF.

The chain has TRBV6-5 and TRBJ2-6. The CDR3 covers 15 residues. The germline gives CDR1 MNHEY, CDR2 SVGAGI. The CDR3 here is CASSYSRFGANVLTF.

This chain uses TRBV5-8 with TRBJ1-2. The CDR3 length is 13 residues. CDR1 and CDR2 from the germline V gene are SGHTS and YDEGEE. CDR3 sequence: CASSPSTPATYTF.

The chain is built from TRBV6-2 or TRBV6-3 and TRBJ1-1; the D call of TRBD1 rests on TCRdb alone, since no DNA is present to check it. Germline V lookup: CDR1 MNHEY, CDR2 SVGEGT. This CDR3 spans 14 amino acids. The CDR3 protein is CASSRFSKGTEAFF.

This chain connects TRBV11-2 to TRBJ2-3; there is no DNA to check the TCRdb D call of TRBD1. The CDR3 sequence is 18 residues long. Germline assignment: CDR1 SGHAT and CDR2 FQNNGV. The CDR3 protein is CASSRGARDPSGTDTQYF.

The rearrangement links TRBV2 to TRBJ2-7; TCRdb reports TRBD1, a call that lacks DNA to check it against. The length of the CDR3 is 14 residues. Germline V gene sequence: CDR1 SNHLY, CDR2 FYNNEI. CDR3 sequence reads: CASSEVHRGYEQYF.

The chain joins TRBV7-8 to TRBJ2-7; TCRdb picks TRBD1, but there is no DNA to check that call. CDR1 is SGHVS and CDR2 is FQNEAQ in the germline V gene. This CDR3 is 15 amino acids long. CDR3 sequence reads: CASTPVAGTLGEQYF.